One sample yielded the 11 T cell receptor beta chains listed below, sequenced in a study. TCRdb passed the reads through MiXCR, listing each CDR3 protein once. The sample consists of roughly 15,000 distinct CDR3 sequences, around 32% of them appearing once. Sequenced sample: blood. Receptors originate from a human donor.

Comments on this clonotype: The CDR3 does not close with the conserved phenylalanine or tryptophan, likely indicating a read error. The chain has TRBV4-2 and TRBJ2-7; 10 bases fit TRBD1. This CDR3 has 16 residues. Germline CDR1 LGHNA, CDR2 YNFKEQ. The trim removed 0 bases at V and 3 bases at J, leaving 5 bases unmatched. The CDR3 DNA sequence: TGTGCCAGCAGCCAAGATCCGGGACAGGGGTACTACGAGCAGTACCTC. Its translation: CASSQDPGQGYYEQYL.

The chain combines TRBV6-2 or TRBV6-3 with TRBJ2-3, with TRBD2 as a possible D gene (6 bases). Trimming stripped 4 bases from V and 1 base from J, with 30 bases between. Germline V CDR1 and CDR2: MNHEY, SVGEGT. CDR3 length: 21 amino acids. The CDR3 sequence: CASSSISGRYGGPQGTDTQYF. CDR3 coding DNA: TGTGCCAGCAGTTCGATAAGCGGCCGCTATGGAGGGCCGCAAGGCACAGATACGCAGTATTTT.

This clonotype was seen many times. The V gene is TRBV4-3, the J gene TRBJ2-7, with a weak D call TRBD2 (5 bases). The CDR3 runs 14 residues. Trimming shortened V by 1 base and J by 2 bases, and 9 bases separated the two germline ends. Looked up from germline, CDR1 is LGHNA and CDR2 is YSLEER. CDR3 loop: CASSQGLEAYEQYF. As DNA, the CDR3 is TGCGCCAGCAGCCAAGGACTGGAGGCCTACGAGCAGTACTTC.

This chain uses TRBV27 with TRBJ1-5; D uncertain. V was cut by 2 bases and J by 11 bases, with 16 bases left in between. This CDR3 spans 14 amino acids. The germline V gene has CDR1 MNHEY and CDR2 SMNVEV (reference sequence). The CDR3 DNA follows: TGTGCCAGCAGTTTACAGGAGACGGGAGAGACCCAGCATTTT. Translated: CASSLQETGETQHF.

This clonotype has a handful of counts. The germline gene is not matched at one end of the junction; a read error may be the cause. The chain uses TRBV18 and TRBJ1-5; possible D gene TRBD1, 5 bases. Germline V CDR1 and CDR2: KGHSH, LQKENI. The CDR3 runs 13 residues. The CDR3 spells CASSPTGGQPLHF. CDR3 bases: TGTGCCAGCTCACCAACAGGAGGGCAGCCCCTGCATTTT.

This clonotype showed up many times. The chain links TRBV4-3 to TRBJ2-1; no clear D gene. This CDR3 spans 17 amino acids. CDR1 and CDR2 (germline): LGHNA, YSLEER. V was cut by 0 bases and J by 3 bases, with 15 bases left in between. CDR3 protein: CASSQEVARSRYNEQFF. CDR3 bases: TGCGCCAGCAGCCAAGAGGTCGCTAGATCGCGCTACAATGAGCAGTTCTTC.

By frequency in the sample, this clonotype is medium-sized. The J gene is TRBJ1-2, the V gene TRBV4-3; perhaps TRBD1 as D (6 bases). V was clipped by 3 bases and J by 4 bases, with 18 bases between them. The CDR3 spans 16 residues. The germline gives CDR1 LGHNA, CDR2 YSLEER. The chain's CDR3 is CASSHEIGTILYGYTF. In nucleotides, the CDR3 is TGCGCCAGCAGCCATGAAATCGGGACAATCCTCTATGGCTACACCTTC.

Worth noting for this clonotype: A much larger clone sits a single nucleotide away, making a read error possible. The CDR3 DNA reads TGTGCCAGTAACACCGGGAAAGGCCCCTCCGGCTACACCTTC. Translation: CASNTGKGPSGYTF. The genes are TRBV19 and TRBJ1-2; no firm D call. The V gene's germline CDR1 is LNHDA and CDR2 SQIVND (reference sequence). The V end was cut by 7 bases, the J end by 8 bases, with 20 bases between. The CDR3 is made up of 14 amino acids.

With regard to this clonotype: At one of its ends the junction is not consistent with the germline gene, which may arise from a read error. V usage is TRBV30 and J usage is TRBJ2-5; no firm D call. The end of the DNA is better explained by TRBJ2-7, so the J call may be wrong. The CDR3 sequence is 12 residues long. The germline gives CDR1 GTSNPN, CDR2 SVGIG (reference sequence). CDR3 bases: TGTGCCCGGAGTGTACAAGGGTTCGAGCAGTACTTC. It specifies CARSVQGFEQYF.

Details on this clonotype: Possible read error: a much larger clone is one base away. The chain employs TRBV30 and TRBJ2-1; D perhaps matches TRBD2 (7 bases). From germline, CDR1 is GTSNPN and CDR2 SVGIG (reference sequence). This CDR3 is built from 17 residues. The CDR3 reads CAWEVAGLQGSYNEPFF. CDR3 sequence (DNA): TGTGCCTGGGAGGTAGCGGGTTTACAGGGCTCCTACAATGAGCCGTTCTTC.

The chain has TRBV4-1 and TRBJ2-7; 9 bases line up with TRBD1. V trimming: 0 bases; J trimming: 0 bases; junction bases outside the gene matches: 12. The germline V gene encodes CDR1 MGHRA and CDR2 YSYEKL. The CDR3 totals 19 residues. CDR3 sequence (DNA): TGCGCCAGCAGCCAAGATCCCCTAGGGACAGGGCTTCACTCCTACGAGCAGTACTTC. Encoded protein: CASSQDPLGTGLHSYEQYF.